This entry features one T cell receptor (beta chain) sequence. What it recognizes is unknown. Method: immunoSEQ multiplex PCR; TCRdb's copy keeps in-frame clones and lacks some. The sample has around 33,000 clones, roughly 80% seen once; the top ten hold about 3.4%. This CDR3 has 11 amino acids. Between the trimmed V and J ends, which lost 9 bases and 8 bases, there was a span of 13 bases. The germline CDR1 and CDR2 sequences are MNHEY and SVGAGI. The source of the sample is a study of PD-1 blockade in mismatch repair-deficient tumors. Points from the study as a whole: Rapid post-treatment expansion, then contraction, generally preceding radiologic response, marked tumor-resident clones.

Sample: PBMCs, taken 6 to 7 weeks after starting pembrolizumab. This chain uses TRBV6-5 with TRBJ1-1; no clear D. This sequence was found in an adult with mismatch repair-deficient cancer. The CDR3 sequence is CASFSGSEAFF. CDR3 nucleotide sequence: TGTGCCAGTTTCTCAGGTTCAGAAGCTTTCTTT.